One sample yielded the 23 T cell receptor beta chains listed below, sequenced in a study of blood T cell repertoires in COVID-19. Profiled with immunoSEQ multiplex PCR; TCRdb holds only in-frame clones, not every one. The table lists approximately 160,000 clones, roughly four fifths of them singletons. Sequenced material: peripheral blood. The receptor set was obtained from a man aged 35 to 55 who had recovered from COVID-19.

The rearrangement uses TRBV30 and TRBJ2-5; TRBD2 aligns across 12 bases. Germline-derived CDR1 and CDR2 are GTSNPN and SVGIG (reference sequence). The CDR3 totals 15 residues. J lost 1 base, V lost 5 bases, and 5 bases had no gene match. CDR3 sequence reads: CAWGRLAGAQETQYF. In DNA, the CDR3 is TGTGCCTGGGGGCGACTAGCGGGGGCCCAAGAGACCCAGTACTTC.

V gene TRBV27 combines with J gene TRBJ1-1; D gene ambiguous. The CDR3 spans 13 residues. Germline CDR1 reads MNHEY; CDR2 reads SMNVEV (reference sequence). Deletions cut 3 bases from V and 1 base from J, with 6 bases between. The CDR3 sequence: CASSFSPNTEAFF. Here the CDR3 DNA reads TGTGCCAGCAGTTTTAGTCCGAACACTGAAGCTTTCTTT.

CDR3 DNA sequence: TGTGCCAGCAGTCCCTCCGGGACTAACCCCGGCGCTGGGCAGTACTTC. Translated, it gives CASSPSGTNPGAGQYF. This chain links TRBV28 with TRBJ2-7, with TRBD2 matching 7 bases. After removal of 5 bases from V and 9 bases from J, the junction contained 19 bases not matched to a gene. CDR3 size: 16 residues. Germline values: CDR1 MDHEN, CDR2 SYDVKM. The full variable domain, with the rest looked up from reference TRBV28 and TRBJ2-7, is DVKVTQSSRYLVKRTGEKVFLECVQDMDHENMFWYRQDPGLGLRLIYFSYDVKMKEKGDIPEGYSVSREKKERFSLILESASTNQTSMYLCASSPSGTNPGAGQYFGPGTRLTVT.

V gene TRBV29-1 combines with J gene TRBJ2-3, with no clear D. There are 14 residues in the CDR3. The ends were cut back, 4 bases at V and 0 bases at J, with 11 bases in the middle. Germline V gene lookup returns CDR1 SQVTM and CDR2 ANQGSEA. CDR3 nucleotide sequence: TGCAGCGTTGTTCCGTTTCCTAGCACAGATACGCAGTATTTT. Amino acids: CSVVPFPSTDTQYF.

CDR3 in DNA: TGTGCCAGCAGCCCATGGGGCACAGGGGGTGATGGCTACACCTTC. Translating it yields CASSPWGTGGDGYTF. The chain is built from TRBV27 and TRBJ1-2, with 8 bases fitting TRBD1. CDR3 size: 15 residues. Germline lookup yields CDR1 MNHEY and CDR2 SMNVEV (reference sequence). Trimming at V came to 6 bases and at J to 6 bases, leaving 12 bases not matched to a gene.

This chain joins TRBV21-1 and TRBJ2-6; the D call of TRBD2 is as the table states it, not checked on the DNA. TRBV21-1 is annotated as a pseudogene. The length of the CDR3 is 16 residues. The CDR3 region is CASTETKGSGANVLTF. Here the CDR3 DNA reads TGTGCCAGCACCGAGACTAAGGGTTCTGGGGCCAACGTCCTGACTTTC.

The chain combines TRBV11-3 with TRBJ2-1; 16 bases agree with TRBD2. The V gene end was trimmed by 5 bases and the J gene end by 7 bases; junction bases not matched to a gene: 14. This CDR3 spans 19 amino acids. Looked up from germline, CDR1 is SGHNT and CDR2 is YENEEA. CDR3 region: CASSPNSGLAGGFRNEQFF. The CDR3 region has the DNA TGTGCCAGCAGCCCAAACTCGGGACTAGCGGGGGGGTTCAGGAATGAGCAGTTCTTC. Full variable domain (missing parts from reference TRBV11-3 and TRBJ2-1): EAGVVQSPRYKIIEKKQPVAFWCNPISGHNTLYWYLQNLGQGPELLIRYENEEAVDDSQLPKDRFSAERLKGVDSTLKIQPAELGDSAVYLCASSPNSGLAGGFRNEQFFGPGTRLTVL.

The chain is built from TRBV19 and TRBJ1-4, with 11 bases aligning to TRBD1. CDR1 and CDR2 (germline): LNHDA, SQIVND (reference sequence). The V gene end was trimmed by 7 bases and the J gene end by 8 bases; junction bases not matched to a gene: 9. The CDR3 is made up of 15 amino acids. The CDR3 DNA sequence: TGTGCCAGTACTCCGGACAGGGGGCGCAGGGAAAAACTGTTTTTT. Protein product: CASTPDRGRREKLFF.

The V gene is TRBV11-3, the J gene TRBJ1-6, with D possibly matching TRBD1 (5 bases). V was clipped by 0 bases and J by 7 bases, with 7 bases between them. The germline V gene encodes CDR1 SGHNT and CDR2 YENEEA. The CDR3 length is 14 residues. CDR3 amino acids: CASSLESGNSPLHF. CDR3 bases: TGTGCCAGCAGCTTAGAATCAGGGAATTCACCCCTCCACTTT.

This clone was detected only a few times. The chain recombines TRBV2 with TRBJ1-1; D is perhaps TRBD1 (6 bases). Germline CDR1 reads SNHLY; CDR2 reads FYNNEI. The ends were cut back, 5 bases at V and 4 bases at J, with 11 bases in the middle. The CDR3 spans 13 residues. The chain's CDR3 is CASSYREVTEAFF. CDR3 DNA sequence: TGTGCCAGCAGTTACAGGGAAGTCACTGAAGCTTTCTTT.

V gene TRBV7-9 combines with J gene TRBJ1-3; perhaps TRBD1 as D (6 bases). The V end was cut by 4 bases, the J end by 8 bases, with 18 bases between. This CDR3 region has 15 residues. Germline CDR1 and CDR2: SEHNR and FQNEAQ (reference sequence). The CDR3: CASSSSGARSDTIYF. The CDR3 DNA reads as TGTGCCAGCAGCTCGTCAGGGGCGAGGTCGGACACCATATATTTT.

The chain carries TRBV6-5 and TRBJ1-2; 7 bases are shared with TRBD1. The junction had 1 base not matched to a gene; V was cut back by 7 bases and J by 2 bases. Germline values: CDR1 MNHEY, CDR2 SVGAGI. The CDR3 covers 12 residues. CDR3 in DNA: TGTGCCAGCACGACAGGGAACTATGGCTACACCTTC. This encodes CASTTGNYGYTF.

The V call is TRBV5-1, the J call TRBJ2-7; 10 bases are shared with TRBD2. The trim removed 5 bases at V and 0 bases at J, leaving 5 bases unmatched. Germline CDR1 reads SGHRS; CDR2 reads YFSETQ. CDR3 size: 15 residues. The DNA of the CDR3 is TGCGCCAGCAGGGCCGGGACTAGCGACTCCTACGAGCAGTACTTC. Translation gives CASRAGTSDSYEQYF. Looking up the rest from reference TRBV5-1 and TRBJ2-7 gives the full variable domain: KAGVTQTPRYLIKTRGQQVTLSCSPISGHRSVSWYQQTPGQGLQFLFEYFSETQRNKGNFPGRFSGRQFSNSRSEMNVSTLELGDSALYLCASRAGTSDSYEQYFGPGTRLTVT.

This chain uses TRBV2 with TRBJ2-7; D gene uncertain. Germline values: CDR1 SNHLY, CDR2 FYNNEI. V lost 7 bases and J 6 bases, leaving 10 bases between the germline ends. CDR3 length: 11 residues. CDR3 sequence (DNA): TGTGCCAGCATTACCGGCGGCGAGCAGTACTTC. This gives the protein CASITGGEQYF.

This chain joins TRBV27 and TRBJ1-1, with 9 bases fitting TRBD1. The CDR3 runs to 17 residues. CDR1 is MNHEY and CDR2 is SMNVEV in the germline V gene (reference sequence). Trimming removed 2 bases from V and 11 bases from J; junction bases left unmatched: 18. The CDR3: CASSLNLGTGLGGVAFF. The DNA for the CDR3 is TGTGCCAGCAGTTTAAATTTGGGGACAGGGCTTGGAGGTGTGGCTTTCTTT.

This clone was seen once. The chain joins TRBV7-8 to TRBJ2-3; D is unclear. This CDR3 has 14 residues. Germline lookup yields CDR1 SGHVS and CDR2 FQNEAQ. Between the trimmed V and J ends, which lost 2 bases and 2 bases, there was a span of 8 bases. CDR3 in DNA: TGTGCCAGCAGCTTAATTACAGTCACAGATACGCAGTATTTT. Its protein product is CASSLITVTDTQYF.

The rearrangement joins TRBV7-9 to TRBJ2-7; 8 bases align to TRBD1. Germline loops: CDR1 SEHNR, CDR2 FQNEAQ (reference sequence). The length of the CDR3 is 16 residues. The J segment lost 0 bases and the V segment lost 5 bases, leaving 9 bases of the junction unmatched. CDR3 protein: CASSPRDRTSSYEQYF. The CDR3 nucleotides are TGTGCCAGCAGCCCCCGGGACAGGACCAGCTCCTACGAGCAGTACTTC.

The chain couples TRBV6-5 to TRBJ1-2; 7 bases fit TRBD1. The CDR3 covers 14 residues. Germline-derived CDR1 and CDR2 are MNHEY and SVGAGI. V was clipped by 2 bases and J by 8 bases; unmatched bases: 8. CDR3 sequence: CASSYTGTELGYTF. The CDR3 DNA reads as TGTGCCAGCAGTTACACCGGGACAGAGTTGGGCTACACCTTC.

V usage is TRBV3-1 (or the pseudogene TRBV3-2) and J usage is TRBJ1-6, with 9 bases fitting TRBD1. There are 15 residues in the CDR3. V shed 4 bases, J shed 9 bases, and the junction held 7 bases outside the gene matches. Germline loops: CDR1 LGHDT, CDR2 YNNKEL (reference sequence). In nucleotides, the CDR3 is TGTGCCAGCAGCCGGGGACAGGGTAGCATTTCACCCCTCCACTTT. It translates to CASSRGQGSISPLHF.

The gene calls are TRBV24-1 and TRBJ2-1; 14 bases line up with TRBD2. CDR1 and CDR2 from the germline V gene are KGHDR and SFDVKD. The trim removed 1 base at V and 10 bases at J, leaving 2 bases unmatched. This CDR3 contains 15 residues. CDR3 amino acids: CATSDFGLAGGEQFF. The CDR3 bases are TGTGCCACCAGTGATTTCGGACTAGCGGGAGGCGAGCAGTTCTTC.

This chain links TRBV6-6 with TRBJ1-3, with D unresolved. CDR1 is MNHNY, CDR2 SVGAGI, per germline (reference sequence). V lost 5 bases and J 4 bases, leaving 9 bases between the germline ends. The length of the CDR3 is 13 residues. The CDR3 DNA reads TGTGCCAGCAGTCTGAGGGCAGGAAACACCATATATTTT. This encodes CASSLRAGNTIYF.

CDR3 region: CASSSGHYSNQPQHF. Written as DNA, the CDR3 is TGTGCCAGCAGTTCGGGACATTATAGCAATCAGCCCCAGCATTTT. The genes are TRBV6-2 or TRBV6-3 and TRBJ1-5; a possible D gene is TRBD1 (6 bases). Germline V lookup: CDR1 MNHEY, CDR2 SVGEGT. The CDR3 length is 15 residues. Trimming removed 4 bases at V and 0 bases at J, with 10 bases between.

The CDR3 loop reads CSVRTGLNYEQYF. Here the CDR3 DNA reads TGCAGCGTGAGGACAGGGCTAAACTACGAGCAGTACTTC. The chain links TRBV29-1 to TRBJ2-7; 8 bases map to TRBD1. The V segment lost 6 bases and the J segment 3 bases; nucleotides outside the gene matches: 7. Germline CDR1 reads SQVTM; CDR2 reads ANQGSEA. The CDR3 contains 13 residues.